These 25 T cell receptor beta chains were sequenced from one sample in a study of T cells after yellow fever vaccination. TCRdb re-analysed the 5' RACE reads in MiXCR, keeping a single row per CDR3 protein. Among about 330,000 distinct CDR3 sequences listed, around 7% were seen once. The sequencing used PBMCs, collected roughly 45 days after the first yellow fever vaccination. The receptors originated from a man aged 18 to 29 who received the YFV17D yellow fever vaccine.

This chain links TRBV2 with TRBJ1-1, with 8 bases identical to TRBD1. V dropped 7 bases and J dropped 1; count of bases not matched to a gene: 2. Per the germline V gene, CDR1 is SNHLY and CDR2 is FYNNEI. The CDR3 length is 13 residues. CDR3 region: CASTGTGNTEAFF. The CDR3 nucleotides are TGTGCCAGCACTGGGACAGGGAACACTGAAGCTTTCTTT.

V is TRBV4-1 and J is TRBJ2-1; 9 positions match TRBD2. V lost 2 bases and J lost 2; bases outside the gene matches: 4. The germline gives CDR1 MGHRA, CDR2 YSYEKL. The length of the CDR3 is 16 residues. CDR3 DNA sequence: TGCGCCAGCAGCCAACCCGGGACTAGCCCCTACAATGAGCAGTTCTTC. This gives the protein CASSQPGTSPYNEQFF.

There are a few counts of this clonotype. As DNA, the CDR3 is TGTGCCAGCAGCTTCGCCCCGGAAGAGACCCAGTACTTC. It is translated as CASSFAPEETQYF. The gene calls are TRBV7-3 and TRBJ2-5; no definite D call. Deletions cut 3 bases from V and 3 bases from J, with 8 bases between. Germline assignment: CDR1 SGHTA and CDR2 FQGTGA. This CDR3 comprises 13 residues.

This clonotype was observed a few times. The chain is built from TRBV7-2 and TRBJ1-4, with a possible D match to TRBD1 (5 bases). The CDR3 has 17 residues. V was cut by 5 bases and J by 7 bases, with 23 bases left in between. In germline, CDR1 is SGHTA, CDR2 FQGNSA. The CDR3 sequence is CASSRYGDARGSEKLFF. For the CDR3, the DNA is TGTGCCAGCAGCCGATACGGGGACGCCCGAGGTAGTGAAAAACTGTTTTTT.

This clonotype was seen ten or more times. This sequence joins TRBV11-2 and TRBJ2-7, with no clear D. V was clipped by 5 bases and J by 2 bases, with 16 bases between them. CDR1 is SGHAT and CDR2 is FQNNGV in the germline V gene. The CDR3 consists of 15 residues. CDR3 coding DNA: TGTGCCAGCAGCCCCCCAAAGGTACTAACCTACGAGCAGTACGTC. It codes for CASSPPKVLTYEQYV.

This clonotype was seen only a few times. V and J are TRBV20-1 and TRBJ2-7; D is uncertain. Trimming shortened V by 0 bases and J by 2 bases, and 8 bases separated the two germline ends. Germline CDR1 DFQATT, CDR2 SNEGSKA (reference sequence). The CDR3 loop spans 13 amino acids. DNA for the CDR3: TGCAGTGCTAGAGAAGCATCAACCTACGAGCAGTACGTC. It encodes CSAREASTYEQYV.

The chain links TRBV29-1 to TRBJ1-2; D might be TRBD1 (5 bases). The V end was cut by 5 bases, the J end by 1 base, with 11 bases between. The CDR3 spans 13 residues. Germline V gives CDR1 SQVTM, CDR2 ANQGSEA. CDR3 DNA: TGCAGCGTTTGGCTGGGGGATAACTATGGCTACACCTTC. Translation: CSVWLGDNYGYTF.

Ten or more counts support this clonotype. In DNA, the CDR3 is TGCGCCAGCAGCCAATCGGATAGAGGGACATCTGGGGCCAACGTCCTGACTTTC. It translates to CASSQSDRGTSGANVLTF. V is TRBV4-3 and J is TRBJ2-6, with D possibly being TRBD1 (6 bases). Germline CDR1 reads LGHNA; CDR2 reads YSLEER. The CDR3 loop spans 18 amino acids. The germline V and J ends were trimmed by 2 bases and 1 base, with 15 bases remaining between them.

This clonotype occurred many times. V usage is TRBV7-9 and J usage is TRBJ2-7; no definite D call. V lost 1 base and J 3 bases, leaving 7 bases between the germline ends. This CDR3 is built from 13 residues. From germline, CDR1 is SEHNR and CDR2 FQNEAQ (reference sequence). This CDR3 is CASSLEGFYEQYV. The CDR3 DNA reads as TGTGCCAGCAGCTTAGAGGGTTTCTACGAGCAGTACGTC.

This clonotype was detected a few times. The chain joins TRBV12-3 or TRBV12-4 to TRBJ2-7, with 10 bases aligning to TRBD1. This CDR3 has 14 amino acids. V gave up 5 bases and J gave up 2 bases; unmatched junction bases: 3. The CDR3 sequence is CASSPGQGAYEQYV. The DNA of the CDR3 is TGTGCCAGCAGTCCAGGACAGGGGGCCTACGAGCAGTACGTC.

The chain couples TRBV5-4 to TRBJ2-7, with D tentatively TRBD1 or TRBD2 (5 bases each). The CDR3 sequence is 14 residues long. CDR1 is SGHNT, CDR2 YYREEE, per germline (reference sequence). V dropped 1 base and J dropped 7 bases, with 15 bases sitting between them. Here the CDR3 DNA reads TGTGCCAGCAGCTTGTTTGCAGGGAGTGGGGAGCAGTACTTC. Encoded protein: CASSLFAGSGEQYF.

This clonotype occurred a few times. The chain links TRBV2 to TRBJ2-5; TRBD2 matches at 11 bases. From germline, CDR1 is SNHLY and CDR2 FYNNEI. This CDR3 has 14 amino acids. Trimming at V came to 6 bases and at J to 4 bases, leaving 4 bases not matched to a gene. The CDR3 sequence: CASRLTSGGETQYF. The CDR3 DNA reads TGTGCCAGCAGGCTTACTAGCGGGGGAGAGACCCAGTACTTC.

The chain combines TRBV7-2 with TRBJ2-2; the D gene is possibly TRBD1 (6 bases). This CDR3 region has 14 residues. Germline V gene data show CDR1 as SGHTA and CDR2 as FQGNSA. V was shortened by 5 bases and J by 5 bases, with 12 bases between the two germline ends. CDR3 nucleotide sequence: TGTGCCAGCAGCCAGTACAGGGTTACCGGGGAGCTGTTTTTT. Its protein product is CASSQYRVTGELFF.

This clonotype was seen repeatedly, ten times or more. The chain carries TRBV5-1 and TRBJ1-1; possible D gene TRBD1, 5 bases. Trimming removed 0 bases from V and 5 bases from J, with 14 bases in between. Germline V gene data show CDR1 as SGHRS and CDR2 as YFSETQ. The CDR3 is 15 amino acids. The CDR3 here is CASSLAGTADTEAFF. CDR3 DNA sequence: TGCGCCAGCAGCTTGGCTGGGACGGCAGATACTGAAGCTTTCTTT.

The chain carries TRBV5-1 and TRBJ2-1; no clear D. Germline loops: CDR1 SGHRS, CDR2 YFSETQ. With 0 bases removed from V and 0 bases from J, the gap between germline ends came to 7 bases. The CDR3 runs to 15 residues. The CDR3 region is CASSLALLSYNEQFF. As DNA, the CDR3 is TGCGCCAGCAGCTTGGCCCTACTCTCCTACAATGAGCAGTTCTTC.

This clonotype was counted a few times. The rearrangement uses TRBV7-2 and TRBJ1-5; 7 nucleotides agree with TRBD1. Germline loops: CDR1 SGHTA, CDR2 FQGNSA. V lost 5 bases and J lost 4; bases outside the gene matches: 2. The CDR3 totals 13 residues. This CDR3 is CASSPRGNQPQHF. The CDR3 DNA follows: TGTGCCAGCAGCCCCAGGGGGAATCAGCCCCAGCATTTT. Using reference TRBV7-2 and TRBJ1-5 for the parts outside the CDR3, the full variable domain is GAGVSQSPSNKVTEKGKDVELRCDPISGHTALYWYRQSLGQGLEFLIYFQGNSAPDKSGLPSDRFSAERTGGSVSTLTIQRTQQEDSAVYLCASSPRGNQPQHFGDGTRLSIL.

This clonotype has only a few counts. The chain joins TRBV27 to TRBJ2-1, with TRBD1 as a possible D gene (6 bases). Germline V lookup: CDR1 MNHEY, CDR2 SMNVEV (reference sequence). The ends were cut back, 7 bases at V and 0 bases at J, with 10 bases in the middle. The CDR3 is 14 residues long. The CDR3 loop reads CASNDRSSYNEQFF. The CDR3 DNA reads TGTGCCAGCAATGACAGGAGCTCCTACAATGAGCAGTTCTTC.

The chain employs TRBV4-2 and TRBJ1-2; D might be TRBD1 (5 bases). This CDR3 comprises 14 residues. Germline V lookup: CDR1 LGHNA, CDR2 YNFKEQ. V shed 0 bases and J shed 2 bases, with 7 bases lying between them. Written as DNA, the CDR3 is TGTGCCAGCAGCCAAGATGGGGGGAACTATGGCTACACCTTC. Encoded protein: CASSQDGGNYGYTF.

J is TRBJ1-2 and V is TRBV7-2; 7 bases match TRBD1. This CDR3 spans 15 amino acids. Germline-derived CDR1 and CDR2 are SGHTA and FQGNSA. The V gene end was trimmed by 4 bases and the J gene end by 4 bases; junction bases not matched to a gene: 9. Here the CDR3 reads CASSWGQPGSYGYTF. The CDR3 nucleotides are TGTGCCAGCAGCTGGGGACAGCCCGGCAGCTATGGCTACACCTTC.

This sequence joins TRBV4-1 and TRBJ2-7; no firm D call. V dropped 0 bases and J dropped 3 bases, with 12 bases sitting between them. The CDR3 covers 15 residues. Germline V lookup: CDR1 MGHRA, CDR2 YSYEKL. CDR3: CASSQDSLNSYEQYF. The CDR3 nucleotides are TGCGCCAGCAGCCAAGACTCATTGAATAGCTACGAGCAGTACTTC.

This clonotype was observed at least ten times. This chain connects TRBV4-1 to TRBJ2-3; 8 bases match TRBD2. CDR1 and CDR2 (germline): MGHRA, YSYEKL. The V gene end was trimmed by 1 base and the J gene end by 0 bases; junction bases not matched to a gene: 6. CDR3 size: 17 residues. CDR3 bases: TGCGCCAGCAGCCAAGGGGGATTAGCGGGGAGCACAGATACGCAGTATTTT. Amino acid sequence: CASSQGGLAGSTDTQYF.

This clonotype was counted a few times. This sequence joins TRBV7-2 and TRBJ2-7, with a tentative D call TRBD1 (5 bases). This CDR3 comprises 16 residues. Trimming took off 1 base at V and 2 bases at J, with 15 bases between the two ends. The V gene's germline CDR1 is SGHTA and CDR2 FQGNSA. This chain's CDR3 is CASSLVARATAYEQYF. The CDR3 nucleotides are TGTGCCAGCAGCTTAGTAGCCAGGGCAACGGCCTACGAGCAGTACTTC.

The chain combines TRBV30 with TRBJ1-1; no definite D call. Trimming removed 5 bases from V and 0 bases from J, with 7 bases in between. The CDR3 has 12 amino acids. Germline loops: CDR1 GTSNPN, CDR2 SVGIG (reference sequence). CDR3 DNA: TGTGCCTGGTCTAGGGTGAACACTGAAGCTTTCTTT. Its protein is CAWSRVNTEAFF.

This clonotype was detected only a few times. This chain links TRBV5-4 with TRBJ2-5; 7 nucleotides agree with TRBD2. Per germline, CDR1 SGHNT and CDR2 YYREEE (reference sequence). Trimming at V came to 0 bases and at J to 5 bases, leaving 10 bases not matched to a gene. This CDR3 is 16 amino acids long. As DNA, the CDR3 is TGTGCCAGCAGCTTGGGGCTGGCTAGCGGAAGGGAGACCCAGTACTTC. Its protein is CASSLGLASGRETQYF.

V usage is TRBV30 and J usage is TRBJ2-3; D not certain. Germline-derived CDR1 and CDR2 are GTSNPN and SVGIG (reference sequence). The CDR3 consists of 12 residues. V lost 1 base and J lost 8, with 10 bases in between. The CDR3 nucleotides are TGTGCCTGGAGTGCCCCCCCCGCTACGCAGTATTTT. Protein: CAWSAPPATQYF.